The sequence of this TCR beta chain was determined in a study of post-analysis software for immune sequencing data. General study points: The five TRBV segments detected at higher frequency in patients than in controls included TRBV5-6, TRBV5-1 and TRBV20-1. Under the F measure, samples that were prepared in one batch clustered strongly together. Compared against controls, patients with multiple sclerosis displayed significantly lower normalized Chao1 diversity.

This CDR3 is built from 15 residues. The germline V gene has CDR1 SGHVS and CDR2 FQNEAQ. V lost 2 bases, J lost 1 base, and 12 bases lay in between. Included in the TCR beta cDNA libraries were unique molecular identifiers. MiXCR was run by TCRdb on the PCR reads, yielding one entry per CDR3 protein. The table lists roughly 800,000 distinct CDR3 sequences, 53% of them singletons. This clonotype has only a few counts. Its antigen is unknown. Sequencing used blood. The TCR sequence derives from a girl between 5 and 17 years old with multiple sclerosis. This sequence joins TRBV7-8 and TRBJ2-7; perhaps TRBD1 as D (6 bases). CDR3 sequence: CASSLYREVSYEQYF. CDR3 nucleotide sequence: TGTGCCAGCAGCTTATACAGGGAAGTGTCCTACGAGCAGTACTTC. The full variable domain, in which reference TRBV7-8 and TRBJ2-7 provide the parts outside the CDR3, is GAGVSQSPRYKVAKRGQDVALRCDPISGHVSLFWYQQALGQGPEFLTYFQNEAQLDKSGLPSDRFFAERPEGSVSTLKIQRTQQEDSAVYLCASSLYREVSYEQYFGPGTRLTVT.